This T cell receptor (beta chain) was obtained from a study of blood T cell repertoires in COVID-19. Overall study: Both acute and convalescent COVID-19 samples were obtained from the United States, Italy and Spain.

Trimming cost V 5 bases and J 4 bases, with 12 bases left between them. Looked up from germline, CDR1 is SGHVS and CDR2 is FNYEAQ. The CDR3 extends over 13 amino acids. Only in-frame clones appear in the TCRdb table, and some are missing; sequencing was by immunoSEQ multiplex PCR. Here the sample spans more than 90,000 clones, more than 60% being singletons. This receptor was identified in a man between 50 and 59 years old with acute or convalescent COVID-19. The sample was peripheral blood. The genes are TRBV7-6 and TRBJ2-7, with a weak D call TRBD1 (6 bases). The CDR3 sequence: CASSLGTHYEQYF. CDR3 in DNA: TGTGCCAGCAGCCTAGGGACACATTACGAGCAGTACTTC. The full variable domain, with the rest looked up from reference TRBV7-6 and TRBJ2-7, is GAGVSQSPRYKVTKRGQDVALRCDPISGHVSLYWYRQALGQGPEFLTYFNYEAQQDKSGLPNDRFSAERPEGSISTLTIQRTEQRDSAMYRCASSLGTHYEQYFGPGTRLTVT.